This T cell receptor beta chain appears in the sequencing data of a study of molecular identifiers for immune sequencing clone quantification. Study as a whole: Across replicate runs, RNA obtained from around 20,000 or 100,000 naive CD8 cells was divided into five, with four undergoing sequencing.

The study, taken as a whole, reports: Over 99% of effector molecules, yet under 1% of naive-cell molecules, were held by clones above 20 RNA copies. Jurkat TCR RNA spiked in from one cell reportedly remained identifiable amid over 850,000 naive cells.

Germline V CDR1 and CDR2: DFQATT, SNEGSKA (reference sequence). The CDR3 covers 17 residues. Regarding this clonotype: Antigen unknown. A much larger clone lies a single base off, so this may be a read error.

TCRdb ran MiXCR on the PCR reads and lists one entry per CDR3 protein. The sample yields 460,000 or so distinct CDR3 sequences, around 23% seen once. Specimen: naive CD8+ T cells from blood, with Jurkat cell RNA spiked in. As to subset: FACS-sorted CD8+CD4-CCR7+CD45RA+ naive T cells. The chain joins TRBV20-1 to TRBJ2-3; D is possibly TRBD2 (6 bases). The sequence derives from a human donor in good health. Some libraries in this study had Jurkat cell RNA spiked in. The CDR3 is CGARDLAGSSIRDTQYF. CDR3 nucleotides: TGCGGTGCTAGAGATCTTGCGGGGTCCTCCATCAGGGATACGCAGTATTTT.